The T cell receptor beta chain under discussion was sequenced for a study of blood T cell repertoires in COVID-19. CDR1 and CDR2 (germline): SEHNR, FQNEAQ (reference sequence). The V end lost 1 base, the J end lost 6 bases, and 7 bases lay between the germline ends. This CDR3 spans 13 amino acids. Profiling relied on immunoSEQ multiplex PCR, and the TCRdb table lists in-frame clones only, not all of them. Of 120,000 to 150,000 clones detected, over 60% appear once; the ten largest clones hold 10% to 15%. V gene TRBV7-9 combines with J gene TRBJ1-5; no clear D gene. Sequenced sample: peripheral blood. The receptor was derived from a man at least 80 years old with acute or convalescent COVID-19. The CDR3 here is CASSLVGSQPQHF. CDR3 DNA: TGTGCCAGCAGCTTAGTAGGGAGTCAGCCCCAGCATTTT.